The sequence of this T cell receptor (beta chain) was determined in a study of T cell repertoires in cytomegalovirus infection. Background on the study: Alongside well-studied HLA-B-restricted CMV epitopes, recently identified HLA-C-restricted CMV epitopes were also used. Through public TCR beta signatures, both CMV infection and matching HLA type were indicated.

MiXCR, run by TCRdb on the reads, gives a single entry per CDR3 protein. This table holds 110,000 to 150,000 distinct CDR3 sequences, roughly a third found once. Remarks on this clonotype: Antigen specificity is unknown.

Per germline, CDR1 SGHKS and CDR2 YYEKEE (reference sequence). Deletions cut 0 bases from V and 1 base from J, with 12 bases between. The CDR3 runs 16 residues. The material was CD8+ T cells from cultured PBMCs, obtained from culture after CMV antigen stimulation. J is TRBJ2-3 and V is TRBV5-5; no clear D gene. The source is a human donor in good health (CMV status not recorded). Some clones in this sample may be carry-over from other donors' samples. As DNA, the CDR3 is TGTGCCAGCAGCTTGGATTTGGCCAAAGGCACAGATACGCAGTATTTT. As protein: CASSLDLAKGTDTQYF.